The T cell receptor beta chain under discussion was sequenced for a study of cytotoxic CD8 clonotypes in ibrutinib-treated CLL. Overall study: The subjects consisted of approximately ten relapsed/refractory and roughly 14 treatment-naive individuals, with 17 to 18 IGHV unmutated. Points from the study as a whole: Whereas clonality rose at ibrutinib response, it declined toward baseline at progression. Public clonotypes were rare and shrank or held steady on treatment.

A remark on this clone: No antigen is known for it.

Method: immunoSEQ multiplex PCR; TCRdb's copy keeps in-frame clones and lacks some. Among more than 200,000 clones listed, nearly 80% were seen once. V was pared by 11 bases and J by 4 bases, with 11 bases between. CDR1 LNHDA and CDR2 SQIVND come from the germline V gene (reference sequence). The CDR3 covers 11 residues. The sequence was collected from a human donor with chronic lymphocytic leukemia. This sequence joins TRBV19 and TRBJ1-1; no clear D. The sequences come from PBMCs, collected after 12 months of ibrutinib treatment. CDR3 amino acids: CAPALGTEAFF. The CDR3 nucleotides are TGTGCCCCAGCATTGGGCACTGAAGCTTTCTTT.